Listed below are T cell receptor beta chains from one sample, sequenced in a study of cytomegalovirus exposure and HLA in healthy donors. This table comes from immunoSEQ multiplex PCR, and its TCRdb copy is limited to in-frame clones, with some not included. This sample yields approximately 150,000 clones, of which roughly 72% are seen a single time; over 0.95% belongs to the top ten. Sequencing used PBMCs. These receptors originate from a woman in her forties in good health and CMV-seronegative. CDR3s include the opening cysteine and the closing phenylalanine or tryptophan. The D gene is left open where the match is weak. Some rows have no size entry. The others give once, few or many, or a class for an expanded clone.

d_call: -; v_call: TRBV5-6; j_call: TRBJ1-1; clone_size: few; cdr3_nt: TGTGCCAGCAGCTTGGGAGTTCCGAACACTGAAGCTTTCTTT; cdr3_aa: CASSLGVPNTEAFF
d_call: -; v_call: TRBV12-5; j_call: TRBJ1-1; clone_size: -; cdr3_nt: TGTGCTAGTGGTTTGGTTGGGGGGGAAGCTTTCTTT; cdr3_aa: CASGLVGGEAFF
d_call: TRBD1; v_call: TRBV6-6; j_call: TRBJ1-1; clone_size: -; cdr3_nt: TGTGCCAGCAGTTACCCTATAGACAGGGGGAACACTGAAGCTTTCTTT; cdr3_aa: CASSYPIDRGNTEAFF
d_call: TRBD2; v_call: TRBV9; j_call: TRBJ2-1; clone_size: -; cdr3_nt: TGTGCCAGCAGCACCTCGGGACTACCGTACAATGAGCAGTTCTTC; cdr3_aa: CASSTSGLPYNEQFF
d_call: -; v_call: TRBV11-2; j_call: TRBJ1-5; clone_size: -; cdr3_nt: TGTGCCAGCAGCCTTACAGATAGCAATCAGCCCCAGCATTTT; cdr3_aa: CASSLTDSNQPQHF
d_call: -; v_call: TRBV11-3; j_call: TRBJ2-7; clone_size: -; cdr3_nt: TGTGCCAGCAGCTTGAACAGGGTGGCGACCTACGAGCAGTACTTC; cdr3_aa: CASSLNRVATYEQYF
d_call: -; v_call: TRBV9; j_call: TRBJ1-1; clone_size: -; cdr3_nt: TGTGCCAGCAGCGTAGGTCCAATGAACACTGAAGCTTTCTTT; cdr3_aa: CASSVGPMNTEAFF
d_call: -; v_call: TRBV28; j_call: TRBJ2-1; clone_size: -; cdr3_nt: TGTGCCAGCAGCCAAACGGAACCCGGAGACAATGAGCAGTTCTTC; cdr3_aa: CASSQTEPGDNEQFF
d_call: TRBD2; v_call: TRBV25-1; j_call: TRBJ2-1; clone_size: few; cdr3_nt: TGTGCCAGCAGTGAATATGGATTCGGGGGGGACAATGAGCAGTTCTTC; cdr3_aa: CASSEYGFGGDNEQFF
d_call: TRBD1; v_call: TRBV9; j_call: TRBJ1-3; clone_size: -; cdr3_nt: TGTGCCAGCAGCTCGGGTCCCGGGACAGGTTCCTCTGGAAACACCATATATTTT; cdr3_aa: CASSSGPGTGSSGNTIYF
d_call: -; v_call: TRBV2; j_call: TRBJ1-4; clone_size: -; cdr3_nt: TGTGCCAGCAGTGAAGCAGGGGCCCCGAATGAAAAACTGTTTTTT; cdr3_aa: CASSEAGAPNEKLFF
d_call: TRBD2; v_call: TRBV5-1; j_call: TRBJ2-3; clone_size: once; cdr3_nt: TGCGCCAGCAGCTTGGGCGGGAGTCCCAGGTCGGCGCAGTATTTT; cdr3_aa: CASSLGGSPRSAQYF
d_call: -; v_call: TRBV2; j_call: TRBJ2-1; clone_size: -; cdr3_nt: TGTGCCACCCAAACCCGGAAGGCTAGCGACTCCTACAATGAGCAGTTCTTC; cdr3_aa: CATQTRKASDSYNEQFF
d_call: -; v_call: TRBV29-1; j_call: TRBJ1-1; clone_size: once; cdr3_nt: TGCAGCGTAGCCCAAGGCGGGAACACTGAAGCTTTCTTT; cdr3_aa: CSVAQGGNTEAFF
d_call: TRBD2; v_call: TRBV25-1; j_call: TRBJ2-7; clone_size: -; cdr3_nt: TGTGCCAGCAGCCCCCTGGGACTAGCGGGAGGGTACGAGCAGTACTTC; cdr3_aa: CASSPLGLAGGYEQYF
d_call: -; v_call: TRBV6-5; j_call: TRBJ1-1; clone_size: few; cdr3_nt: TGTGCCAGCAGTTACTCGGGCTTAGACGGGGAGGCTTTCTTT; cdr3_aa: CASSYSGLDGEAFF
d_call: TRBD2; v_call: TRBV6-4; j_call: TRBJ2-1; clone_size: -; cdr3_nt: TGTGCCAGCAGCTGGATAGCGGGGGGGGGTTACAATGAGCAGTTCTTC; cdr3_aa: CASSWIAGGGYNEQFF
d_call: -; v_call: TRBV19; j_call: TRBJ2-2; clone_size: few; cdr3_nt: TGTGCCAGTAGTATGGAGACAGGCTCCACCGGGGAGCTGTTTTTT; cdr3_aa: CASSMETGSTGELFF
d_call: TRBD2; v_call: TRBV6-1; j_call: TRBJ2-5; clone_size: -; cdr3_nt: TGTGCCAGCAGTATAACGGGAGGGCCTTGGGAGACCCAGTACTTC; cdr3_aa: CASSITGGPWETQYF
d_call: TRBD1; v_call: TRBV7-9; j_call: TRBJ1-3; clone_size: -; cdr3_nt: TGTGCCAGCAGCTGGCCGGACAGGGGGATGGACACCATATATTTT; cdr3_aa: CASSWPDRGMDTIYF
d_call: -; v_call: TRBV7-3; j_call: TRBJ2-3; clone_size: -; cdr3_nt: TGTGCCTTCTGGGGGGAAGAAACAGATACGCAGTATTTT; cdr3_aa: CAFWGEETDTQYF
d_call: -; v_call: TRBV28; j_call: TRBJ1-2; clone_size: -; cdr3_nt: TGTGCCAGCAGTACCAGGGTCCCTATCGGCTACACCTTC; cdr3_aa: CASSTRVPIGYTF
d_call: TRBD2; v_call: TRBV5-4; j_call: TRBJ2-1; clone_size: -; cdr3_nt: TGTGCCAGCAGCTTGGCTAGCGGGGATCACTACAATGAGCAGTTCTTC; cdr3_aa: CASSLASGDHYNEQFF
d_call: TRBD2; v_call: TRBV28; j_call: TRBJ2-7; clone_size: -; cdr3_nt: TGTGCCAGCAGTTCCCGGACTAGCGGACTTTCCTACGAGCAGTACTTC; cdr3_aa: CASSSRTSGLSYEQYF
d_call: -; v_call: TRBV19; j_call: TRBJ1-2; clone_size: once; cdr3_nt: TGTGCCAGTAGCCGGGAAAATTCGTATGGCTACACCTTC; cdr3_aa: CASSRENSYGYTF
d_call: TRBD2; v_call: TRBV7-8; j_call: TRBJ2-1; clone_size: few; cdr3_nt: TGTGCCAGCAGCCCCCCGGGACTAGCGGGGGCCATTGAGCAGTTCTTC; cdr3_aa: CASSPPGLAGAIEQFF
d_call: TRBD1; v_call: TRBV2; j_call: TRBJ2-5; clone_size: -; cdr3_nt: TGTGCCAGCAGTGAAGGTAGGACAGGGACCCAAGAGACCCAGTACTTC; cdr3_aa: CASSEGRTGTQETQYF
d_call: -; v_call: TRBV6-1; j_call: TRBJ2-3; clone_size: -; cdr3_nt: TGTGCCAGCAGTGAACTAGGGCGGGGACTCACAGATACGCAGTATTTT; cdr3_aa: CASSELGRGLTDTQYF
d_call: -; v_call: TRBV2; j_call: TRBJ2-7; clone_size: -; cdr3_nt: TGTGCCAGCAGTGTCACAGGGAGGGGCTACGAGCAGTACTTC; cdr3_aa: CASSVTGRGYEQYF
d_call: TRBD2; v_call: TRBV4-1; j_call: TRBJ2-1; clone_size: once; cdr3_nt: TGCGCCAGCAGCCAAGATCAGCTAGCGGGAGTACGAGAGCAGTTCTTC; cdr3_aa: CASSQDQLAGVREQFF
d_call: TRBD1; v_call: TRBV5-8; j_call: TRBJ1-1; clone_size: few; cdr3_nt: TGTGCCAGCAGCTTACAGGGGACGGACACTGAAGCTTTCTTT; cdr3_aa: CASSLQGTDTEAFF
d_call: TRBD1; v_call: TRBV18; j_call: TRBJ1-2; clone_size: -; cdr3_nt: TGTGCCAGCTCAACTTCGGGACAGGGGATAAATGGCTACACCTTC; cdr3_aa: CASSTSGQGINGYTF
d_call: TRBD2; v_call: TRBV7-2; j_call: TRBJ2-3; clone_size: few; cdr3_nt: TGTGCCAGCAGCCCCCGGACTAGCCGAGGCGCAGATACGCAGTATTTT; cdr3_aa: CASSPRTSRGADTQYF
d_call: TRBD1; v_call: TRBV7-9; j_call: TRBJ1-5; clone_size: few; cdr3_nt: TGTGCCAGCAGCTCGGACAGGGGTAGCAATCAGCCCCAGCATTTT; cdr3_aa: CASSSDRGSNQPQHF
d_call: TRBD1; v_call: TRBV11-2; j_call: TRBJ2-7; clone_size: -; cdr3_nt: TGTGCCAGCAGCTGGGGGACAGGGGAACACGAGCAGTACTTC; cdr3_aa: CASSWGTGEHEQYF
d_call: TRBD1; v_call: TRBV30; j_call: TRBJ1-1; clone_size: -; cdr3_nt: TGTGCCTGGACCAGGGGGCGCAGGACTGAAGCTTTCTTT; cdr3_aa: CAWTRGRRTEAFF
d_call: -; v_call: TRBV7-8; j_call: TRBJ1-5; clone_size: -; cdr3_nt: TGTGCCAGCAGCTACGGGGAGGTCGGGCAGCCCCAGCATTTT; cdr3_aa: CASSYGEVGQPQHF
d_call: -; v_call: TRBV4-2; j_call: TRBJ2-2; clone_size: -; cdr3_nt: TGTGCCAGCAGCCAGGGCAGGAACACCGGGGAGCTGTTTTTT; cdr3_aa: CASSQGRNTGELFF
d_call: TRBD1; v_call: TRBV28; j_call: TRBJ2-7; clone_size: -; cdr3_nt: TGTGCCAGCAGGCAGGGGGCTGAAGTATACGAGCAGTACTTC; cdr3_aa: CASRQGAEVYEQYF
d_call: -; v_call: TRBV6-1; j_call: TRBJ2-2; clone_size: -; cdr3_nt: TGTGCCAGCAGTGAACTTCCAGGGGCGGGGAACACCGGGGAGCTGTTTTTT; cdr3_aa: CASSELPGAGNTGELFF
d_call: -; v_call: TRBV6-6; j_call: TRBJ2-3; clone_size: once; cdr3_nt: TGTGCCAGCAACAGGGAATTGGATACGCAGTATTTT; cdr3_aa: CASNRELDTQYF
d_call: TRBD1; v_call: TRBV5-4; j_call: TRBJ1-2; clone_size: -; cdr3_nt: TGTGCCAGCAGCTTGGCGGCAGGGGGGAACCCTAACTATGGCTACACCTTC; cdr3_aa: CASSLAAGGNPNYGYTF
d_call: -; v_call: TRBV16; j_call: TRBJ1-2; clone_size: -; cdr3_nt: TGTGCCAGCAGCCAACAGCAGGGCAACTATGGCTACACCTTC; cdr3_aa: CASSQQQGNYGYTF
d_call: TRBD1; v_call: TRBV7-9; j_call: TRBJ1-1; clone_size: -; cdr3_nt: TGTGCCAGCAGCCCGGCGACAGGGGGCGTCTGGACTGAAGCTTTCTTT; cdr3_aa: CASSPATGGVWTEAFF
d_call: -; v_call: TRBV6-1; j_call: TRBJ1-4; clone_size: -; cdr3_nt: TGTGCCAGCAGTGAAGTATGGGGCCTTAATGAAAAACTGTTTTTT; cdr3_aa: CASSEVWGLNEKLFF
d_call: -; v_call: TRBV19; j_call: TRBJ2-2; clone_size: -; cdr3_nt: TGTGCCAGTAGTTCCCCAAGGACAGTTAACACCGGGGAGCTGTTTTTT; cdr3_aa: CASSSPRTVNTGELFF
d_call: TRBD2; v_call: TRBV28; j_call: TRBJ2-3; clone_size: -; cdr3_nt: TGTGCCAGCGCGGGGGGGAGCCGTAACACAGATACGCAGTATTTT; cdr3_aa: CASAGGSRNTDTQYF
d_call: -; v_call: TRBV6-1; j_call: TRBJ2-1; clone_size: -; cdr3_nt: TGTGCCGGCGTGACAGGAGGACTAGGGGGCAATGAGCAGTTCTTC; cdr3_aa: CAGVTGGLGGNEQFF
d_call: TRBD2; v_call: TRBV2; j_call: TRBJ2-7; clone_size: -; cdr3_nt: TGTGCCAGCAGCCTCCGGGACTACAGCTCCTACGAGCAGTACTTC; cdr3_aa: CASSLRDYSSYEQYF
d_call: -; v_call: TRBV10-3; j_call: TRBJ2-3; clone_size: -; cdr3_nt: TGTGCCCACCAGGCAGGAGATACGCAGTATTTT; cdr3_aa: CAHQAGDTQYF
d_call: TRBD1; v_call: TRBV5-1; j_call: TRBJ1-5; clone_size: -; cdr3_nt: TGCGCCAGCAGCCCACTTCCCGGGACAGGAAATCAGCCCCAGCATTTT; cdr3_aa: CASSPLPGTGNQPQHF
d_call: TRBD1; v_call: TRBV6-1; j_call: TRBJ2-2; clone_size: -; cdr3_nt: TGTGCCAGCAGTGAATTCTGGGAAGACAGGGGGCGTGAAGGAGGACCTTCGGAGCTGTTTTTT; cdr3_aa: CASSEFWEDRGREGGPSELFF
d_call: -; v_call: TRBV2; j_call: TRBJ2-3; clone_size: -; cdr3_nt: TGTGCCAGCAGTGAAGGGGGCCTTAATGCAGATACGCAGTATTTT; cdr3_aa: CASSEGGLNADTQYF
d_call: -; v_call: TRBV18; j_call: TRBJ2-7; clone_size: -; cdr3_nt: TGTGCCAGCTCACAAACAAGGGGGTTAGACGAGCAGTACTTC; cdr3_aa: CASSQTRGLDEQYF